Below, 5 T cell receptor beta chains from the same sample are listed, as sequenced in a study of shared clonotypes between healthy human individuals. Only in-frame clones appear in the TCRdb table, and some are missing; sequencing was by immunoSEQ multiplex PCR. The data show 2.5 million or so clones, with more than 80% seen just once and about 0.13% held by the top ten. The source material was naive CD4+ T cells sorted from blood. Subset described: CD45RA+ positively selected. All receptors derive from a young man in good health.

The chain combines TRBV4-2 with TRBJ2-1; 7 positions agree with TRBD2. Germline assignment: CDR1 LGHNA and CDR2 YNFKEQ. Unmatched junction bases numbered 8, after V lost 5 bases and J lost 7 bases. This CDR3 is 14 amino acids long. CDR3 nucleotide sequence: TGTGCCAGCAGCGTTGGACTAGAAAGGAATGAGCAGTTCTTC. It translates to CASSVGLERNEQFF.

The rearrangement uses TRBV5-1 and TRBJ2-3; no clear D. Germline assignment: CDR1 SGHRS and CDR2 YFSETQ. V gave up 4 bases and J gave up 2 bases, with 20 bases separating them. The CDR3 length is 17 residues. The CDR3 is CASSPNSGPSFTDTQYF. The CDR3, as DNA: TGCGCCAGCAGCCCTAACAGTGGGCCTAGTTTCACAGATACGCAGTATTTT.

This rearrangement joins TRBV11-2 to TRBJ2-7; D call uncertain. This CDR3 spans 16 amino acids. Per the germline V gene, CDR1 is SGHAT and CDR2 is FQNNGV. V lost 1 base and J lost 4, with 17 bases in between. CDR3 residues: CASSLGPGWVRYEQYF. The DNA for the CDR3 is TGTGCCAGCAGCTTAGGCCCGGGTTGGGTTAGGTACGAGCAGTACTTC. Using reference TRBV11-2 and TRBJ2-7 for the parts outside the CDR3, the full variable domain is EAGVAQSPRYKIIEKRQSVAFWCNPISGHATLYWYQQILGQGPKLLIQFQNNGVVDDSQLPKDRFSAERLKGVDSTLKIQPAKLEDSAVYLCASSLGPGWVRYEQYFGPGTRLTVT.

The rearrangement uses TRBV18 and TRBJ2-5; 8 nucleotides agree with TRBD2. Germline trimming cut 3 bases from V and 5 bases from J; bases unmatched to any gene: 5. The length of the CDR3 is 14 residues. Looked up from germline, CDR1 is KGHSH and CDR2 is LQKENI. CDR3 sequence (DNA): TGTGCCAGCTCACCGGGACTAGGACCGGAGACCCAGTACTTC. Translated, it gives CASSPGLGPETQYF.

The chain has TRBV4-1 and TRBJ2-5; 9 positions agree with TRBD2. The CDR3 consists of 17 residues. Trimming cost V 4 bases and J 5 bases; bases outside gene matches: 14. Germline-derived CDR1 and CDR2 are MGHRA and YSYEKL. Here the CDR3 DNA reads TGCGCCAGCAGCCCCCCCTCCTGGACTAGCGATTGGGAGACCCAGTACTTC. As protein: CASSPPSWTSDWETQYF.